This TCR beta chain is drawn from a study of blood T cell repertoires in COVID-19. Study-level background: The United States, Italy and Spain provided the acute and convalescent COVID-19 samples. Sample material is recorded as cDNA or gDNA derived from T cells, B-cell-depleted T cells, or PBMCs.

Seattle patients were enrolled during active infection and followed longitudinally. The CDR3 length is 15 residues. The germline CDR1 and CDR2 sequences are LNHNV and YYDKDF (reference sequence). V lost 8 bases, J lost 0 bases, and 16 bases lay in between. How the authors handled the data: Scientists estimated how many nucleated cells there were by amplifying reference gene primers. Sequencing used immunoSEQ multiplex PCR; TCRdb keeps in-frame clones, though not all of them. V and J calls and clone size follow that table, whereas D and trimming were derived from the DNA. The table has roughly 180,000 clones, 80% to 90% seen once.

V and J are TRBV15 and TRBJ1-2; D is unclear. The sequence came from a woman aged 40-49 years with COVID-19, enrolled during active disease. The source material was peripheral blood. CDR3 loop: CATSAGLPSNYGYTF. DNA for the CDR3: TGTGCCACCTCCGCGGGCCTACCCTCTAACTATGGCTACACCTTC.